These 9 T cell receptor beta chains share one sample of origin, sequenced in a study of T cells after yellow fever vaccination. TCRdb reprocessed the 5' RACE reads via MiXCR and lists one record per CDR3 protein. In the table there are around 88,000 distinct CDR3 sequences, 10% to 15% of which are singletons. The material was CD8+ T cells not binding an NS4B(214-222) dextramer, sorted from PBMCs, obtained 21 days after the first yellow fever vaccination. These receptors all stem from a man between 18 and 29 years old who received the YFV17D yellow fever vaccine.

This clonotype was seen a few times. This chain uses TRBV4-1 with TRBJ1-5; TRBD1 is a possible D gene (5 bases). Germline V gene sequence: CDR1 MGHRA, CDR2 YSYEKL. The CDR3 totals 16 residues. V dropped 0 bases and J dropped 1 base, with 10 bases sitting between them. The CDR3 protein is CASSQEMGHSNQPQHF. The CDR3 coding sequence is TGCGCCAGCAGCCAAGAAATGGGGCACAGCAATCAGCCCCAGCATTTT.

In its sample, this clonotype was seen a few times. The rearrangement uses TRBV9 and TRBJ2-3; TRBD1 matches 10 bases. After removal of 3 bases from V and 6 bases from J, the junction contained 4 bases not matched to a gene. The CDR3 is 14 amino acids. The V gene's germline CDR1 is SGDLS and CDR2 YYNGEE. Here the CDR3 DNA reads TGTGCCAGCAGCGGGGGGACAGGGGCGGATACGCAGTATTTT. Translating gives CASSGGTGADTQYF.

Only a few counts were recorded for this clonotype. The chain combines TRBV11-2 with TRBJ2-7; D unclear. CDR1 and CDR2 from the germline V gene are SGHAT and FQNNGV. The CDR3 is 12 residues long. V shed 2 bases and J shed 6 bases, with 8 bases lying between them. Written as DNA, the CDR3 is TGTGCCAGCAGCTTACCTGGGTGCGAGCAGTACTTC. Protein sequence: CASSLPGCEQYF.

This clonotype was counted a few times. The chain employs TRBV9 and TRBJ1-4, with D possibly TRBD1 on 5 matching bases. This CDR3 has 14 residues. Germline loops: CDR1 SGDLS, CDR2 YYNGEE. Trimming shortened V by 3 bases and J by 5 bases, and 11 bases separated the two germline ends. In nucleotides, the CDR3 is TGTGCCAGCAGCGCGGGGGAGTGGAATGAAAAACTGTTTTTT. It is translated as CASSAGEWNEKLFF.

This clonotype was seen more than once but under ten times. As DNA, the CDR3 is TGTGCCATCAAGGTTTGGAGACAGGGTGACCCCTACGAGCAGTACGTC. This sequence encodes CAIKVWRQGDPYEQYV. The chain joins TRBV10-3 to TRBJ2-7, with 7 bases fitting TRBD1. The V gene's germline CDR1 is ENHRY and CDR2 SYGVKD. The length of the CDR3 is 16 residues. Trimming at V came to 7 bases and at J to 2 bases, leaving 14 bases not matched to a gene.

V gene TRBV10-3 combines with J gene TRBJ2-3, with a tentative D call TRBD1 (5 bases). V gave up 10 bases and J gave up 2 bases, with 13 bases separating them. This CDR3 region has 13 residues. Germline V gives CDR1 ENHRY, CDR2 SYGVKD. The CDR3 DNA reads as TGTGCCACCCTTGGACACCTCACAGATACGCAGTATTTT. Its protein is CATLGHLTDTQYF.

This clonotype was observed a handful of times. For the CDR3, the DNA is TGTGCCAGCAGGACCCAGACAGGGGTCGGCACTGAAGCTTTCTTT. Its translation: CASRTQTGVGTEAFF. The V gene is TRBV6-5, the J gene TRBJ1-1; TRBD1 aligns across 8 bases. CDR3 size: 15 residues. The V and J ends lost 6 bases and 4 bases, in that order; junction bases with no gene match: 10. Germline V gene data show CDR1 as MNHEY and CDR2 as SVGAGI.

This chain uses TRBV7-9 with TRBJ2-3, with D unclear. The CDR3 consists of 12 residues. Per germline, CDR1 SEHNR and CDR2 FQNEAQ (reference sequence). Trimming took 2 bases from V and 4 from J, leaving 4 bases between them. The CDR3 sequence: CASSLFADTQYF. The DNA for the CDR3 is TGTGCCAGCAGCTTATTTGCAGATACGCAGTATTTT.

This clonotype was counted between two and nine times. The genes are TRBV27 and TRBJ1-6, with no clear D. The V gene's germline CDR1 is MNHEY and CDR2 SMNVEV (reference sequence). Deletions cut 2 bases from V and 8 bases from J, with 16 bases between. This CDR3 has 16 amino acids. The CDR3 sequence is CASSLAVGPGDSPLHF. DNA for the CDR3: TGTGCCAGCAGTTTAGCGGTAGGTCCCGGGGATTCACCCCTCCACTTT.